Listed below are T cell receptor beta chains from one sample, sequenced in a study of OX40 agonist ivuxolimab in advanced cancers. This table comes from immunoSEQ multiplex PCR, and its TCRdb copy is limited to in-frame clones, with some not included. The data hold under 45,000 clones, with around 73% observed a single time. Material: CD4+ or CD8+ T cells sorted from blood, obtained in a trial of the OX40 agonist ivuxolimab. Receptors were obtained from an adult with an advanced solid tumor such as melanoma, head and neck, liver or kidney cancer. The CDR3 runs from the conserved cysteine through the conserved F or W. The order of the fields is D gene, J gene, V gene, clone size, CDR3 protein, CDR3 DNA. A D gene is named only where the DNA matches it firmly. Expanded clones get a size class; other rows say once, few or many, or leave the size out.

NA | TRBJ1-2 | TRBV11-2 | NA | CASSPQGGLSYGYTF | TGTGCCAGCAGCCCCCAAGGGGGGCTCTCCTATGGCTACACCTTC
TRBD1 | TRBJ2-7 | TRBV7-8 | NA | CASSFVGGSPSYEQYF | TGTGCCAGCAGCTTCGTAGGGGGCAGTCCGAGCTACGAGCAGTACTTC
NA | TRBJ1-2 | TRBV9 | NA | CASSDPLGYTF | TGTGCCAGCAGTGACCCCCTGGGGTACACCTTC
NA | TRBJ2-6 | TRBV2 | NA | CASSTILTIQSRANVLTF | TGTGCCAGCAGTACGATTCTTACCATACAAAGTCGGGCCAACGTCCTGACTTTC
NA | TRBJ1-6 | TRBV7-2 | few | CASSLGYDRTPLHF | TGTGCCAGCAGCTTAGGGTACGACAGGACCCCCCTCCACTTT
NA | TRBJ2-7 | TRBV6-5 | once | CASSHLGAYEQYF | TGTGCCAGCAGCCACCTTGGGGCCTACGAGCAGTACTTC
TRBD1 | TRBJ2-7 | TRBV27 | large | CENADRGSFYEQYF | TGTGAAAACGCCGACAGGGGGAGCTTTTACGAGCAGTACTTC
NA | TRBJ1-3 | TRBV7-3 | NA | CASSKESGNTIYF | TGTGCCAGCAGTAAGGAATCTGGAAACACCATATATTTT
TRBD2 | TRBJ2-7 | TRBV15 | NA | CATSRDQAGGPSEQYF | TGTGCCACCAGCAGGGACCAAGCGGGAGGGCCCAGTGAGCAGTACTTC
NA | TRBJ2-5 | TRBV29-1 | NA | CSVVGMQETQYF | TGCAGCGTTGTCGGGATGCAAGAGACCCAGTACTTC
NA | TRBJ1-4 | TRBV5-1 | NA | CASSTGATNEKLFF | TGCGCCAGCAGCACGGGGGCAACTAATGAAAAACTGTTTTTT
NA | TRBJ2-2 | TRBV7-9 | NA | CASSLVQGTGELFF | TGTGCCAGCAGCTTAGTTCAGGGCACCGGGGAGCTGTTTTTT
TRBD1 | TRBJ1-5 | TRBV7-9 | NA | CASSLGDSTNQPQHF | TGTGCCAGCAGCTTAGGGGACAGCACAAATCAGCCCCAGCATTTT
NA | TRBJ2-7 | TRBV28 | NA | CASSLTYEQYF | TGTGCCAGCAGTCTAACCTACGAGCAGTACTTC
NA | TRBJ2-5 | TRBV4-2 | few | CASSQDRISETQYF | TGTGCCAGCAGCCAAGATCGCATTAGCGAGACCCAGTACTTC
TRBD1 | TRBJ2-5 | TRBV18 | once | CASSPQTGGQETQYF | TGTGCCAGCTCACCACAAACAGGGGGCCAAGAGACCCAGTACTTC
NA | TRBJ2-7 | TRBV5-4 | NA | CASSLTPNEQYF | TGTGCCAGCAGCTTGACACCTAACGAGCAGTACTTC
TRBD2 | TRBJ2-3 | TRBV14 | once | CASRKAGITDTQYF | TGTGCCAGCAGGAAAGCGGGGATCACAGATACGCAGTATTTT
TRBD1 | TRBJ1-2 | TRBV2 | NA | CASSDRGRSYGYTF | TGTGCCAGCAGTGACAGGGGGCGTAGCTATGGCTACACCTTC
TRBD1 | TRBJ2-6 | TRBV5-1 | NA | CASSIGDRAHSGANVLTF | TGCGCCAGCAGTATTGGGGACAGGGCCCACTCTGGGGCCAACGTCCTGACTTTC
TRBD2 | TRBJ2-2 | TRBV11-3 | once | CAPERGPAGGSGELFF | TGTGCGCCGGAGCGCGGGCCAGCGGGAGGGTCCGGGGAGCTGTTTTTT
NA | TRBJ2-7 | TRBV28 | once | CASSLGQTVYEQYF | TGTGCCAGCAGTTTGGGGCAGACTGTCTACGAGCAGTACTTC